The TCR beta chain described here comes from a study of T cells in localized non-small cell lung cancer. Germline V lookup: CDR1 SGHRS, CDR2 YFSETQ. The CDR3 contains 14 residues. V was shortened by 9 bases and J by 0 bases, with 12 bases between the two germline ends. Comment on this clone: Its antigen is currently unknown.

Findings and caveats of the study: Sequencing covered just one tumor region, so heterogeneity cannot be ruled out. A median of around 60 clones ranked among the top 100 in tumor appeared in adjacent lung. There was higher T cell clonality in uninvolved adjacent lung than in tumor, and it was highest there.

Sequencing used immunoSEQ multiplex PCR; TCRdb keeps in-frame clones, though not all of them. The table includes some 30,000 clones, about 91% detected once. The chain carries TRBV5-1 and TRBJ2-2; a possible D gene is TRBD2 (6 bases). Specimen: peripheral blood mononuclear cells, collected before any cancer treatment. This clonotype was sampled from a female donor over 55 with stage II lung adenocarcinoma. CDR3 coding DNA: TGCGCCACCGCGGGGACGTCGAACACCGGGGAGCTGTTTTTT. Its protein product is CATAGTSNTGELFF. Full variable domain (missing parts from reference TRBV5-1 and TRBJ2-2): KAGVTQTPRYLIKTRGQQVTLSCSPISGHRSVSWYQQTPGQGLQFLFEYFSETQRNKGNFPGRFSGRQFSNSRSEMNVSTLELGDSALYLCATAGTSNTGELFFGEGSRLTVL.